The TCR beta chain under discussion was sequenced for a study of T-cell reconstitution after alpha-beta-depleted transplantation in children. Unique molecular identifiers were incorporated during preparation of the TCRbeta library. In TCRdb, the PCR reads were re-called with MiXCR into one record per CDR3 protein. The data contain about 500,000 distinct CDR3 sequences, about an eighth of them singletons. V lost 7 bases and J lost 2; bases outside the gene matches: 1. Germline loops: CDR1 MNHNY, CDR2 SVGAGI (reference sequence). CDR3 length: 13 amino acids. About this clonotype itself: The antigen is undetermined.

Study-level points and caveats: In patients about two months after transplant, alpha-beta T cells reportedly arose from several hundred expanded graft clones. At day 60, the high TCRbeta diversity found in some patients originated from recipient T cells and thymic progenitors that had survived. Once a year had passed after transplant, T-cell counts and diversity came mostly from newly produced T cells.

The chain is built from TRBV6-6 and TRBJ2-3; 9 nucleotides align to TRBD2. The sequencing here drew on PBMCs, mostly from graft donor cells, taken 180 days after TCRalphabeta/CD19-depleted stem cell transplant. The clonotype originates from a female patient aged 2 to 10 who had a stem cell transplant for aplastic anemia, so the T cells may come from the graft donor. The CDR3 is CASTSGTTDTQYF. CDR3 coding DNA: TGTGCCAGCACTAGCGGGACCACAGATACGCAGTATTTT.